The rows below give T cell receptor beta chains drawn from one sample of a study of blood T cell repertoires in COVID-19. Profiled with immunoSEQ multiplex PCR; TCRdb holds only in-frame clones, not every one. The sample includes 120,000 or so clones, about four fifths of them seen just once. The sample consisted of peripheral blood. The origin of the receptors is a man in his sixties with active or convalescent COVID-19. The CDR3 runs from the conserved cysteine through the conserved F or W. Fields, in order: D gene, V gene, J gene, clone size, CDR3 protein, CDR3 DNA. A D gene is named only where the DNA matches it firmly. A row's size may be missing; if present it is once, few, many or a size class.

D gene: -; V gene: TRBV4-2; J gene: TRBJ2-1; clone size: -; CDR3 protein: CASSQEGGSSYNEQFF; CDR3 DNA: TGTGCCAGCAGCCAAGAAGGGGGAAGCTCCTACAATGAGCAGTTCTTC
D gene: -; V gene: TRBV29-1; J gene: TRBJ1-4; clone size: -; CDR3 protein: CSVPGTNEKLFF; CDR3 DNA: TGCAGCGTCCCGGGGACTAATGAAAAACTGTTTTTT
D gene: -; V gene: TRBV9; J gene: TRBJ2-5; clone size: -; CDR3 protein: CASSAGETQYF; CDR3 DNA: TGTGCCAGCAGCGCGGGGGAGACCCAGTACTTC
D gene: TRBD1; V gene: TRBV4-3; J gene: TRBJ2-7; clone size: few; CDR3 protein: CASSPGTGDYEQYF; CDR3 DNA: TGCGCCAGCAGCCCGGGGACAGGGGACTACGAGCAGTACTTC
D gene: -; V gene: TRBV28; J gene: TRBJ2-5; clone size: once; CDR3 protein: CASSFDGGAGETQYF; CDR3 DNA: TGTGCCAGCAGTTTTGATGGGGGGGCTGGAGAGACCCAGTACTTC
D gene: TRBD1; V gene: TRBV2; J gene: TRBJ2-3; clone size: -; CDR3 protein: CASSERDRVQYF; CDR3 DNA: TGTGCCAGCAGTGAGAGGGACAGGGTCCAGTATTTT
D gene: -; V gene: TRBV19; J gene: TRBJ1-1; clone size: -; CDR3 protein: CASTYRLNTEAFF; CDR3 DNA: TGTGCCAGTACGTACAGATTGAACACTGAAGCTTTCTTT
D gene: -; V gene: TRBV4-3; J gene: TRBJ2-7; clone size: -; CDR3 protein: CASSQGLGLEQYF; CDR3 DNA: TGCGCCAGCAGCCAAGGGTTGGGGCTCGAGCAGTACTTC
D gene: -; V gene: TRBV7-2; J gene: TRBJ2-3; clone size: -; CDR3 protein: CASSSPDSSSTDTQYF; CDR3 DNA: TGTGCCAGCAGCTCGCCGGACTCCTCTAGCACAGATACGCAGTATTTT
D gene: TRBD1; V gene: TRBV6-1; J gene: TRBJ1-2; clone size: -; CDR3 protein: CASSEVLQGASGYTF; CDR3 DNA: TGTGCCAGCAGTGAAGTCTTGCAGGGGGCGAGTGGCTACACCTTC
D gene: -; V gene: TRBV19; J gene: TRBJ1-2; clone size: many; CDR3 protein: CASSGQTGDGYTF; CDR3 DNA: TGTGCCAGTAGTGGACAGACCGGAGATGGCTACACCTTC
D gene: TRBD1; V gene: TRBV19; J gene: TRBJ2-1; clone size: -; CDR3 protein: CASSPGQGNEQFF; CDR3 DNA: TGTGCCAGTAGTCCCGGACAGGGGAATGAGCAGTTCTTC
D gene: -; V gene: TRBV28; J gene: TRBJ1-4; clone size: few; CDR3 protein: CASGRGATNEKLFF; CDR3 DNA: TGTGCCAGCGGACGGGGGGCAACTAATGAAAAACTGTTTTTT
D gene: -; V gene: TRBV9; J gene: TRBJ2-6; clone size: -; CDR3 protein: CASSVVGSGANVLTF; CDR3 DNA: TGTGCCAGCAGCGTAGTCGGGTCGGGGGCCAACGTCCTGACTTTC
D gene: TRBD1; V gene: TRBV19; J gene: TRBJ2-5; clone size: -; CDR3 protein: CASTAQGAVGETQYF; CDR3 DNA: TGTGCCAGTACCGCACAGGGGGCGGTTGGGGAGACCCAGTACTTC
D gene: -; V gene: TRBV29-1; J gene: TRBJ2-5; clone size: -; CDR3 protein: CSVEARQETQYF; CDR3 DNA: TGCAGCGTTGAGGCGCGGCAAGAGACCCAGTACTTC